The clone carrying this T cell receptor (beta chain) was observed a single time. The antigen remains undetermined. The sample is drawn from a study of response to subunit inactivated influenza vaccine. Findings and caveats of the study: Seasonal influenza vaccination, on each occasion, was suggested by the authors to recruit few new T cells.

Each CDR3 protein is one row after TCRdb ran MiXCR on the RT-PCR reads. The sample lists around 200,000 distinct CDR3 sequences; about 9.3% were seen once. The CDR3 length is 19 residues. CDR1 SNHLY and CDR2 FYNNEI come from the germline V gene. V gave up 8 bases and J gave up 0 bases; unmatched junction bases: 16. This specimen was non-naive T cells sorted from PBMCs, taken on the day of vaccination. The receptor's source is a man in his fifties or sixties who received an inactivated influenza vaccine. V and J are TRBV2 and TRBJ2-6; 7 bases line up with TRBD1. CDR3: CASCTHVWDSSSGANVLTF. Here the CDR3 DNA reads TGTGCCAGCTGTACTCATGTGTGGGACAGTAGCTCTGGGGCCAACGTCCTGACTTTC.